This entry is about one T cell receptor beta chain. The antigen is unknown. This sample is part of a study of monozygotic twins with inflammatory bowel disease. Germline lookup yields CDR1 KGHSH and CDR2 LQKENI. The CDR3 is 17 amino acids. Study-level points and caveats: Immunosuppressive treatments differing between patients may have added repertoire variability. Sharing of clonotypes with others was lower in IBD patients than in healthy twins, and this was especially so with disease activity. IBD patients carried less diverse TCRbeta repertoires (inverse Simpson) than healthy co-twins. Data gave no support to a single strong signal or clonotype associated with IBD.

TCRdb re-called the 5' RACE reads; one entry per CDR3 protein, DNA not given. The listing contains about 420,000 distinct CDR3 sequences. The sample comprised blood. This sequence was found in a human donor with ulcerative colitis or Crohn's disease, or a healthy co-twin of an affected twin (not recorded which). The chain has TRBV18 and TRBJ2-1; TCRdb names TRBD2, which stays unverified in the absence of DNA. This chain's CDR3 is CASSPPSGGPKNNEQFF.